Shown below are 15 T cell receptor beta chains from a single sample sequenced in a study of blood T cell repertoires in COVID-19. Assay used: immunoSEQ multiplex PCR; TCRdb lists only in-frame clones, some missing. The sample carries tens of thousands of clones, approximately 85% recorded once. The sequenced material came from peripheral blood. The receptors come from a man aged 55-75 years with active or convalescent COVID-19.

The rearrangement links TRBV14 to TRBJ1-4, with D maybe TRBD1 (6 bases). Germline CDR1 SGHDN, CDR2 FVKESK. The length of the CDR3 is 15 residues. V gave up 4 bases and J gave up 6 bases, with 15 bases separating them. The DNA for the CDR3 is TGTGCCAGCAGCCGCCCGGGACAAGGTTATGAAAAACTGTTTTTT. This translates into CASSRPGQGYEKLFF.

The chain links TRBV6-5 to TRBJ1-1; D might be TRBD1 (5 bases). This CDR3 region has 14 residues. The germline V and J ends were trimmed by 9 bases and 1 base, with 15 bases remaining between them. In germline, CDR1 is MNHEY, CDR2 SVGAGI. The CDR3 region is CASNPGPRNTEAFF. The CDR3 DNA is TGTGCCAGTAACCCAGGGCCTAGGAACACTGAAGCTTTCTTT.

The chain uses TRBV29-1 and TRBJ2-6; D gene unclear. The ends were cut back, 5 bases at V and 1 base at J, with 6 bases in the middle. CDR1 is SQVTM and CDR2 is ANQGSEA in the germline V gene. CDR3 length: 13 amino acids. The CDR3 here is CSVQSSGANVLTF. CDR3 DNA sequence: TGCAGCGTTCAGTCGTCTGGGGCCAACGTCCTGACTTTC.

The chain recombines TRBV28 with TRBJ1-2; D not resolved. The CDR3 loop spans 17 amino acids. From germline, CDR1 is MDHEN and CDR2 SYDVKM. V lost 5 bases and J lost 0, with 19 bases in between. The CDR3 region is CASSLSLGRGANYGYTF. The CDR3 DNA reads TGTGCCAGCAGTCTAAGCCTAGGACGGGGAGCTAACTATGGCTACACCTTC.

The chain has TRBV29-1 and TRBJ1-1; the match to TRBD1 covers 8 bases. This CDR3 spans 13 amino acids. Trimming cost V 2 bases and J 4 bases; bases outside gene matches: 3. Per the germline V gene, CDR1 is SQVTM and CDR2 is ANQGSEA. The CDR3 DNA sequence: TGCAGCGTTGAACCTCAGGGGGCCACTGAAGCTTTCTTT. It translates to CSVEPQGATEAFF.

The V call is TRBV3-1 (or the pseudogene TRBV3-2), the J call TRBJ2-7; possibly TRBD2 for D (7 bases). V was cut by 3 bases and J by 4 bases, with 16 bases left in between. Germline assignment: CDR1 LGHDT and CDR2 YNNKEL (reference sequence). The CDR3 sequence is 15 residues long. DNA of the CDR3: TGTGCCAGCAGCCAGGGGGCGGGAGCTACGTACGAGCAGTACGTC. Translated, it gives CASSQGAGATYEQYV.

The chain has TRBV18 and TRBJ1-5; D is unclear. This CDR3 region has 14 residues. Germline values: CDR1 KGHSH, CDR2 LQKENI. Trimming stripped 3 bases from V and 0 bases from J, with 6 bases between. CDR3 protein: CASSPTSSNQPQHF. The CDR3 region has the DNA TGTGCCAGCTCACCGACAAGTAGCAATCAGCCCCAGCATTTT. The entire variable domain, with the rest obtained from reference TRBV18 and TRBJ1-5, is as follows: NAGVMQNPRHLVRRRGQEARLRCSPMKGHSHVYWYRQLPEEGLKFMVYLQKENIIDESGMPKERFSAEFPKEGPSILRIQQVVRGDSAAYFCASSPTSSNQPQHFGDGTRLSIL.

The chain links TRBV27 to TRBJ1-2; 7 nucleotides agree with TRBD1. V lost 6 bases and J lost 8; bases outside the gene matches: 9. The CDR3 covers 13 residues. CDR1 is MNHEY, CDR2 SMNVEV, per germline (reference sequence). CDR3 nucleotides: TGTGCCAGCAGACCAGGGGGTTATCGGGGCTACACCTTC. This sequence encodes CASRPGGYRGYTF.

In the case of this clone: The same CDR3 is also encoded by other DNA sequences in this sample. CDR3 sequence reads: CASRTGHQPQHF. DNA for the CDR3: TGTGCCAGCAGAACAGGGCATCAGCCCCAGCATTTT. V gene TRBV28 combines with J gene TRBJ1-5; TRBD1 is a possible D gene (6 bases). The V and J ends lost 6 bases and 5 bases respectively, with 8 bases between them. This CDR3 has 12 amino acids. Looked up from germline, CDR1 is MDHEN and CDR2 is SYDVKM.

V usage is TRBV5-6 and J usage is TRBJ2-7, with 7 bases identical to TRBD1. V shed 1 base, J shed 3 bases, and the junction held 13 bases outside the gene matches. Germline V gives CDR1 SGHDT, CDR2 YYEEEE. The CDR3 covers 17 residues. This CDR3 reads CASSLRRTGQDSYEQYV. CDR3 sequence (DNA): TGTGCCAGCAGCTTGCGAAGGACAGGACAAGACAGCTACGAGCAGTACGTC.

DNA of the CDR3: TGTGCCAGCGTTAAGAGCGGGGGGGCACCAGATACGCAGTATTTT. Translated, it gives CASVKSGGAPDTQYF. The J gene is TRBJ2-3, the V gene TRBV6-5; TRBD2 matches 10 bases. The CDR3 has 15 amino acids. Germline-derived CDR1 and CDR2 are MNHEY and SVGAGI. The V segment lost 8 bases and the J segment 4 bases; nucleotides outside the gene matches: 9.

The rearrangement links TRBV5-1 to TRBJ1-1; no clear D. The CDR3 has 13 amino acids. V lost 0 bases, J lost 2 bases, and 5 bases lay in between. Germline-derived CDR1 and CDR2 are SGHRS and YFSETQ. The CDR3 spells CASSLVSNTEAFF. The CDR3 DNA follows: TGCGCCAGCAGCTTGGTGTCAAACACTGAAGCTTTCTTT.

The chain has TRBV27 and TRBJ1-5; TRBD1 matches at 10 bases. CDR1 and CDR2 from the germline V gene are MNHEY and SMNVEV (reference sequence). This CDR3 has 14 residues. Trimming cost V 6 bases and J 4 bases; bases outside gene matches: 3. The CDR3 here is CASRPDRGNQPQHF. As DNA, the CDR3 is TGTGCCAGCAGGCCGGACAGGGGGAATCAGCCCCAGCATTTT.

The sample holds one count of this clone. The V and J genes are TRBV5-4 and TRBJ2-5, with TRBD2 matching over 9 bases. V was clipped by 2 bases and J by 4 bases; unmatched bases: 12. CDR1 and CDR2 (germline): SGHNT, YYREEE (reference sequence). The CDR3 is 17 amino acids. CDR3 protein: CASSFGGGAGGVETQYF. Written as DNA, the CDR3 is TGTGCCAGCAGCTTCGGGGGTGGAGCGGGAGGAGTAGAGACCCAGTACTTC.

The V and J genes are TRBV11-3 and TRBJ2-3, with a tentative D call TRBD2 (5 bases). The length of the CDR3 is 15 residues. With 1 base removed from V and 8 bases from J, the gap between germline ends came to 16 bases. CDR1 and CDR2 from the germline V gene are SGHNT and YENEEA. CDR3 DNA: TGTGCCAGCAGCTTAGTGGCACCCCCCGCGGGTACGCAGTATTTT. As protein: CASSLVAPPAGTQYF.